The next 10 T cell receptor beta chains were all read from a single sample in a study of siplizumab effects on memory and regulatory T cells. Researchers maintained the mixed lymphocyte reaction cells in coculture at 37°C for over 5 days. Generated by immunoSEQ multiplex PCR, the TCRdb table keeps only in-frame clones and is missing some. The sample lists fewer than 15,000 clones; less than 55% were seen once. Their antigen targets remain unknown. The sample was CFSE-low (dividing) CD4+ T cells sorted from an allogeneic mixed lymphocyte reaction. The receptors come from a human donor in good health; the cells came from an allogeneic mixed lymphocyte reaction. Some clones in this sample may be carry-over from other donors' samples.

This clone has a handful of counts. This sequence joins TRBV4-1 and TRBJ2-1; 10 bases are shared with TRBD2. The CDR3 has 17 amino acids. The ends lost 0 bases at V and 1 base at J; junction bases unmatched: 3. Germline CDR1 reads MGHRA; CDR2 reads YSYEKL. Written as DNA, the CDR3 is TGCGCCAGCAGCCAAGATCCTAGCGGGAGTTCCTACAATGAGCAGTTCTTC. Its protein product is CASSQDPSGSSYNEQFF.

Turning to this clone: Relative to the germline gene, one junction end is altered; a read error may explain this. The chain combines TRBV7-7 with TRBJ2-5; 9 bases line up with TRBD1. Germline values: CDR1 SSHAT, CDR2 FNYEAQ (reference sequence). The CDR3 spans 15 residues. The CDR3 here is CASSLQGQGIETQYF. The CDR3 DNA sequence: TGTGCTAGCAGCTTACAGGGACAGGGTATCGAGACCCAGTACTTC.

The chain couples TRBV5-4 to TRBJ1-5; D is perhaps TRBD1 (6 bases). The CDR3 is 16 residues long. Per germline, CDR1 SGHNT and CDR2 YYREEE (reference sequence). The V gene lost 2 bases and the J gene lost 1 base, with 13 bases spanning the gap. The CDR3 region has the DNA TGTGCCAGCAGCTTTGGGGGGCATAGGAGCAATCAGCCCCAGCATTTT. As protein: CASSFGGHRSNQPQHF.

V usage is TRBV5-5 and J usage is TRBJ1-5; no clear D gene. Germline V gene data show CDR1 as SGHKS and CDR2 as YYEKEE (reference sequence). V lost 1 base and J 4 bases, leaving 9 bases between the germline ends. The CDR3 extends over 14 amino acids. CDR3 in DNA: TGTGCCAGCAGCTTGACGTGGGGAAATCAGCCCCAGCATTTT. The encoded protein is CASSLTWGNQPQHF.

V gene TRBV2 combines with J gene TRBJ1-5, with 7 bases fitting TRBD1. The V segment lost 6 bases and the J segment 0 bases; nucleotides outside the gene matches: 5. Germline CDR1 and CDR2: SNHLY and FYNNEI. The CDR3 spans 15 residues. Written as DNA, the CDR3 is TGTGCCAGCAGGACCGACAGGGTTAGCAATCAGCCCCAGCATTTT. This codes for CASRTDRVSNQPQHF. Supplemented by reference TRBV2 and TRBJ1-5, the full variable domain reads EPEVTQTPSHQVTQMGQEVILRCVPISNHLYFYWYRQILGQKVEFLVSFYNNEISEKSEIFDDQFSVERPDGSNFTLKIRSTKLEDSAMYFCASRTDRVSNQPQHFGDGTRLSIL.

The gene calls are TRBV11-1 and TRBJ2-5; no definite D call. The CDR3 covers 13 residues. CDR1 SGHAT and CDR2 FQDESV come from the germline V gene (reference sequence). V dropped 5 bases and J dropped 5 bases, with 12 bases sitting between them. CDR3 region: CASSHPPVETQYF. The CDR3 nucleotides read TGTGCCAGCAGCCACCCGCCAGTTGAGACCCAGTACTTC.

This clone came up once. This chain uses TRBV4-2 with TRBJ2-4; a possible D gene is TRBD2 (5 bases). The germline V gene encodes CDR1 LGHNA and CDR2 YNFKEQ. The CDR3 has 14 amino acids. The ends were cut back, 5 bases at V and 3 bases at J, with 11 bases in the middle. The chain's CDR3 is CASSLAGNKNIQYF. The CDR3 region has the DNA TGTGCCAGCAGCTTGGCGGGCAACAAAAACATTCAGTACTTC.

The V call is TRBV6-5, the J call TRBJ2-3, with 7 nucleotides matching TRBD2. Unmatched junction bases numbered 6, after V lost 6 bases and J lost 0 bases. Germline-derived CDR1 and CDR2 are MNHEY and SVGAGI. The CDR3 runs to 15 residues. The CDR3 reads CASSFVAGSTDTQYF. The CDR3 coding sequence is TGTGCCAGCAGCTTCGTAGCGGGTAGCACAGATACGCAGTATTTT.

By share of the sample, this clone is medium-sized. The chain links TRBV6-1 to TRBJ2-7, with TRBD1 as a possible D gene (6 bases). Deletions cut 2 bases from V and 5 bases from J, with 10 bases between. Germline V gene data show CDR1 as MNHNS and CDR2 as SASEGT. The CDR3 sequence is 13 residues long. The CDR3 protein is CASSETGLDEQYF. The CDR3 DNA follows: TGTGCCAGCAGTGAAACAGGGTTAGACGAGCAGTACTTC.

The sample holds a few counts of this clone. The chain combines TRBV18 with TRBJ2-3; D uncertain. The CDR3 is made up of 12 amino acids. V lost 3 bases and J lost 2, with 3 bases in between. Germline lookup yields CDR1 KGHSH and CDR2 LQKENI. The CDR3 loop is CASSPVTDTQYF. The CDR3 nucleotides read TGTGCCAGCTCACCTGTCACAGATACGCAGTATTTT.